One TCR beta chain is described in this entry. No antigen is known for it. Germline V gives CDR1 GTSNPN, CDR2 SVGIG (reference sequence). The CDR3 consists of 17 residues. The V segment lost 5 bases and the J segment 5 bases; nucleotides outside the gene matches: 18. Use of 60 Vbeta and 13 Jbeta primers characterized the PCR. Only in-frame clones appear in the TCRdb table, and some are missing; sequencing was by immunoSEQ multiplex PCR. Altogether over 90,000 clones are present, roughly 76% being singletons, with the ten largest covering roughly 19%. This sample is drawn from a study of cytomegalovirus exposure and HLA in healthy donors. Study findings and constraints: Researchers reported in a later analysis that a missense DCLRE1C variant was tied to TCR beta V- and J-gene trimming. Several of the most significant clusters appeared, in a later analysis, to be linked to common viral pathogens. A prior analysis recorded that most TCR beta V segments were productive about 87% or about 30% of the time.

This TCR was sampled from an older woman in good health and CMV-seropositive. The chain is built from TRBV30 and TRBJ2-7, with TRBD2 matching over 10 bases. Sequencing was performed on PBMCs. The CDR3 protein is CAWGNPASGRPGHEQYF. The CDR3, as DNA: TGTGCCTGGGGGAACCCGGCTAGCGGGAGACCCGGACACGAGCAGTACTTC.